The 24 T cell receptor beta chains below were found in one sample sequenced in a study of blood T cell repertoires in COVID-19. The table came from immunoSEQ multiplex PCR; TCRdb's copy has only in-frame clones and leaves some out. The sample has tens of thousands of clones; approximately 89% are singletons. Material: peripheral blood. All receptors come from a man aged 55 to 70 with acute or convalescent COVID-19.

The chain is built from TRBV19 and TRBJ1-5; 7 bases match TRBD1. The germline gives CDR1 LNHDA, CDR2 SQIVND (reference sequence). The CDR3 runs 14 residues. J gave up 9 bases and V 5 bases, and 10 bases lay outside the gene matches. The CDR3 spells CASSSTGTVGPQHF. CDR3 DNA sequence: TGTGCCAGTAGTTCGACAGGGACAGTAGGGCCCCAGCATTTT.

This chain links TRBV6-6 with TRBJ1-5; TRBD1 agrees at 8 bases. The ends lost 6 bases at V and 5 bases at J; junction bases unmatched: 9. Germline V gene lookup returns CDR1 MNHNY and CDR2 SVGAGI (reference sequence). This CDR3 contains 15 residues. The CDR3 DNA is TGTGCCAGCAGAAGACCAGGGGGCTCAGATCAGCCCCAGCATTTT. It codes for CASRRPGGSDQPQHF.

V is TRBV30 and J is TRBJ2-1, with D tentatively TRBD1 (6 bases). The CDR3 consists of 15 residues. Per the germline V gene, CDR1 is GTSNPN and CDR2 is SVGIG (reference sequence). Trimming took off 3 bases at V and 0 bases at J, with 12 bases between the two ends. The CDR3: CAWRPLGGSYNEQFF. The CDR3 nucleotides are TGTGCCTGGAGGCCTTTAGGGGGCTCCTACAATGAGCAGTTCTTC. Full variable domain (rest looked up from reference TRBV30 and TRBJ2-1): SQTIHQWPATLVQPVGSPLSLECTVEGTSNPNLYWYRQAAGRGLQLLFYSVGIGQISSEVPQNLSASRPQDRQFILSSKKLLLSDSGFYLCAWRPLGGSYNEQFFGPGTRLTVL.

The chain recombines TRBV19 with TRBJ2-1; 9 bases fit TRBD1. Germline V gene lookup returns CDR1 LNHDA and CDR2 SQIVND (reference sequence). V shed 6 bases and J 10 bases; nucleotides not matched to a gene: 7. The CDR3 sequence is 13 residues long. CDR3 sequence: CASRGQGEGEQFF. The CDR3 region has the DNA TGTGCCAGTAGGGGACAGGGAGAGGGCGAGCAGTTCTTC.

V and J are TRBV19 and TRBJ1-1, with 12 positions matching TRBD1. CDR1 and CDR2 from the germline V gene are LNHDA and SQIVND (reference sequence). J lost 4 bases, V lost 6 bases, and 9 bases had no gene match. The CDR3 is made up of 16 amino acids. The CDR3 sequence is CASSSGQGARGTEAFF. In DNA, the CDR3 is TGTGCCAGTAGCTCGGGACAGGGGGCTCGAGGCACTGAAGCTTTCTTT.

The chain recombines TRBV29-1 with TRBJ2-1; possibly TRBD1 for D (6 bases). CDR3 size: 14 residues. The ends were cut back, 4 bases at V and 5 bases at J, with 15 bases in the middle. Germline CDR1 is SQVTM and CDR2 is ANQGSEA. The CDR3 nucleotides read TGCAGCGTTGGAGCAGGGGTGGCGAACAATGAGCAGTTCTTC. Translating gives CSVGAGVANNEQFF.

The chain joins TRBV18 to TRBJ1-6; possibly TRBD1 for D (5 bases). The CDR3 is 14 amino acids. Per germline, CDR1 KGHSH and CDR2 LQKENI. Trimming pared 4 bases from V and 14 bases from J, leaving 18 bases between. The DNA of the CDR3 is TGTGCCAGCTCACAGGATAGCGTCGGGGGAACCCTCCACTTT. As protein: CASSQDSVGGTLHF.

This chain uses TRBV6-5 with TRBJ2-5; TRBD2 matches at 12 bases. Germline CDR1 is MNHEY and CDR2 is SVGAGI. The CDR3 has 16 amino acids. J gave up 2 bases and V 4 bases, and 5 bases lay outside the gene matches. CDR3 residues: CASSSGLAGSQETQYF. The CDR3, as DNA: TGTGCCAGCAGTTCTGGACTAGCGGGGAGTCAAGAGACCCAGTACTTC.

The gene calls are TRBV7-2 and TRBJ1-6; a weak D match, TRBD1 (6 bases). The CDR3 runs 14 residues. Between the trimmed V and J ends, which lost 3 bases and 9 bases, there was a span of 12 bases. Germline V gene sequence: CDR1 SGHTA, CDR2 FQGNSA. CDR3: CASSLGQGSSPLHF. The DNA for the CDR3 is TGTGCCAGCAGCTTGGGCCAGGGGAGTTCACCCCTCCACTTT.

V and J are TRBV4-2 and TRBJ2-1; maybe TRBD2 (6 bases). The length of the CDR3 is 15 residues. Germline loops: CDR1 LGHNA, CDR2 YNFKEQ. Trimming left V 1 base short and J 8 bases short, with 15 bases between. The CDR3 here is CASSQGRGGKDEQFF. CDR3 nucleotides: TGTGCCAGCAGCCAAGGGCGGGGTGGGAAGGATGAGCAGTTCTTC.

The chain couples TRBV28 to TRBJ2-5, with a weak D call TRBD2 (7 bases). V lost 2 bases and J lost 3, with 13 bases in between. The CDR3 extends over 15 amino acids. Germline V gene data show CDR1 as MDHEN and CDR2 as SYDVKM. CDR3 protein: CASSLGGASEETQYF. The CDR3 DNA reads TGTGCCAGCAGTTTAGGGGGGGCCTCGGAAGAGACCCAGTACTTC.

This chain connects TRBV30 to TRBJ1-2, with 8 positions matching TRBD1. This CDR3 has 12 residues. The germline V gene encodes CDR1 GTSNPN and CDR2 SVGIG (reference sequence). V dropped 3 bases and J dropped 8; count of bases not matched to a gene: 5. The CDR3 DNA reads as TGTGCCTGGAGGCCGGACAGGGTGGGCTACACCTTC. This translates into CAWRPDRVGYTF.

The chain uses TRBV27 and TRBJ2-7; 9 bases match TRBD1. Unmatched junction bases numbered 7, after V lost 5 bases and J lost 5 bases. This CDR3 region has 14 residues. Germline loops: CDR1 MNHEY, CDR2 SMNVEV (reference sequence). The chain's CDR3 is CASSPWTGEDEQYF. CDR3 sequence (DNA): TGTGCCAGCAGTCCATGGACAGGGGAGGACGAGCAGTACTTC.

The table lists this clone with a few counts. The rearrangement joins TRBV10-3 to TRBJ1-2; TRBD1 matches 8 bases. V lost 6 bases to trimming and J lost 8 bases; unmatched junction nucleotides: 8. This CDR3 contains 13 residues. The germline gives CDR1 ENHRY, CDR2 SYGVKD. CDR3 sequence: CAISYGQGEGYTF. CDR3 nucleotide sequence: TGTGCCATCAGCTATGGACAGGGCGAAGGCTACACCTTC.

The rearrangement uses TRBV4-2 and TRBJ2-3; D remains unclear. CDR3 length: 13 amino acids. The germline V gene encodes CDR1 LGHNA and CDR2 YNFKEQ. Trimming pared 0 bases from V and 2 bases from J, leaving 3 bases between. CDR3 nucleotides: TGTGCCAGCAGCCAAGATCTCACAGATACGCAGTATTTT. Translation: CASSQDLTDTQYF.

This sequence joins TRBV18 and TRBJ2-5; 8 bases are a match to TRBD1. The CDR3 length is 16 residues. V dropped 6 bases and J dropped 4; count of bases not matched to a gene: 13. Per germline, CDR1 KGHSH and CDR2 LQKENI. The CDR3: CASSTFYSRGRETQYF. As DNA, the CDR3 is TGTGCCAGCTCCACCTTCTACTCCAGGGGGCGAGAGACCCAGTACTTC.

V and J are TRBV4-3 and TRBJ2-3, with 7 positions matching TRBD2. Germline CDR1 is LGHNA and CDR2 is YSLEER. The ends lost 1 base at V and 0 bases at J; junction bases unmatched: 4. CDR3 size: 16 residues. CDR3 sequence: CASSQASGGSTDTQYF. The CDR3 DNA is TGCGCCAGCAGCCAAGCGTCGGGGGGAAGCACAGATACGCAGTATTTT.

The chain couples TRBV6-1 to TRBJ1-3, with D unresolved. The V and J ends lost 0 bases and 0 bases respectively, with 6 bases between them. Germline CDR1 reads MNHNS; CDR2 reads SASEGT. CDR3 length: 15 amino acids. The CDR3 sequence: CASSEAKPSGNTIYF. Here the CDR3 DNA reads TGTGCCAGCAGTGAAGCGAAGCCCTCTGGAAACACCATATATTTT.

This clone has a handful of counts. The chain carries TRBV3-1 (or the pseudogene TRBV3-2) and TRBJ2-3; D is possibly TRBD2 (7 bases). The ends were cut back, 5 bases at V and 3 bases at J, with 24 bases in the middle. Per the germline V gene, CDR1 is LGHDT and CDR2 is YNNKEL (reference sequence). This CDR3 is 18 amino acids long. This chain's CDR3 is CASSDLARGRGSTDTQYF. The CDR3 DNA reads TGTGCCAGCAGCGATCTCGCGAGGGGGAGGGGTAGTACAGATACGCAGTATTTT.

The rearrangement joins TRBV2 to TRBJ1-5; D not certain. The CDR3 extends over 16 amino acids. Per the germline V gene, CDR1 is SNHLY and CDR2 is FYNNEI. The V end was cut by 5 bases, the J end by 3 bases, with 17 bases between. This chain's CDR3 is CASSPTIRSDNQPQHF. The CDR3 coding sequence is TGTGCCAGCAGTCCCACCATACGGAGTGACAATCAGCCCCAGCATTTT.

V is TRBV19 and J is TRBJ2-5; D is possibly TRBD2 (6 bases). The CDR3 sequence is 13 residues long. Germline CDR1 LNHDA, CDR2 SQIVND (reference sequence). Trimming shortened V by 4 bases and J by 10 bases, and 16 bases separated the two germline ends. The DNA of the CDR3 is TGTGCCAGTAGTACCGGGGACTCACTGGTCCAGTACTTC. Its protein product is CASSTGDSLVQYF.

CDR3 protein: CASSLMPSGGATDTQYF. CDR3 DNA sequence: TGTGCCAGCAGCTTAATGCCTAGCGGGGGGGCCACAGATACGCAGTATTTT. The rearrangement uses TRBV7-3 and TRBJ2-3; 12 nucleotides agree with TRBD2. The CDR3 covers 17 residues. CDR1 SGHTA and CDR2 FQGTGA come from the germline V gene. J was trimmed by 2 bases and V by 1 base; bases with no gene match: 4.

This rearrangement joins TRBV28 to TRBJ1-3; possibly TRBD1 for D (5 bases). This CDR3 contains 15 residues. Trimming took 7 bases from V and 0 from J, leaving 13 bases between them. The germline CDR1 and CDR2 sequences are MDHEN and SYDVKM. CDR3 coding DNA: TGTGCCAGCAACGGCGGGGGTTTCTCTGGAAACACCATATATTTT. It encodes CASNGGGFSGNTIYF.

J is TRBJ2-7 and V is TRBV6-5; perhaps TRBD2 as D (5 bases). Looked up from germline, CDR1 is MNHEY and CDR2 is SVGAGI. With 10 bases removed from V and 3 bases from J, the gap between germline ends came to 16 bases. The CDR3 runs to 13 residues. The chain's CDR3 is CATRPRGNYEQYF. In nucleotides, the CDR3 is TGTGCCACCCGGCCCCGGGGAAACTACGAGCAGTACTTC.